This TCR beta chain is drawn from a study of PD-1 blockade in classical Hodgkin lymphoma. For the study at large: It was nivolumab at 3 mg/kg, given intravenously every 2 weeks, that patients received. Findings and caveats of the study: Patients with a complete response exhibited baseline diversity comparable to newly diagnosed patients. Reports indicated that newly diagnosed patients had lower baseline TCR diversity than healthy donors did.

All patients relapsed after autologous stem cell transplantation, and brentuximab vedotin exposure varied. This clone was seen just once. The antigen is not known. Some clones are missing from TCRdb's copy, which holds only in-frame ones; the method was immunoSEQ multiplex PCR. The table shows roughly 30,000 clones, with roughly 80% occurring only once. The CDR3 length is 14 residues. The germline V gene encodes CDR1 LGHNA and CDR2 YSLEER. V lost 0 bases to trimming and J lost 5 bases, with 10 bases between them. The chain couples TRBV4-3 to TRBJ1-1, with unresolved D. The source material was peripheral blood mononuclear cells (PBMCs), sampled before the second cycle of nivolumab. The TCR was taken from a human donor with classical Hodgkin lymphoma. In DNA, the CDR3 is TGCGCCAGCAGCCAAGAAGCCGGGGTTACTGAAGCTTTCTTT. Residues: CASSQEAGVTEAFF.